This T cell receptor beta chain came from a study of human T cells and chemical hapten exposure. Across the whole study: The study traced per-sample TCR yield variation mainly to small differences in pooled library volumes.

Points from the study as a whole: It was expanded TCRs that formed significantly more large CDR3 similarity clusters than controls did. There was no change with DPC sensitization in TCRs above 1 in 1000 frequency.

This clonotype came up once. Its antigen is still unknown. CDR3 length: 13 amino acids. CDR1 is DFQATT, CDR2 SNEGSKA, per germline (reference sequence). The V gene lost 6 bases and the J gene lost 0 bases, with 9 bases spanning the gap. TCRdb analysed the RACE reads with MiXCR anew, one entry per CDR3 protein. The table records under 450,000 distinct CDR3 sequences, nearly 6.5% of them present only once. Described time point: patch test 2, 6 weeks after DPC sensitization. Documented treatment: therapeutic diphenylcyclopropenone sensitization with weekly scalp DPC. Specimen: whole blood, collected in connection with sensitization to the hapten diphenylcyclopropenone (DPC). V and J are TRBV20-1 and TRBJ1-5; no clear D gene. The receptor comes from a young woman with alopecia areata. Some clones in this sample may be carry-over from other donors' samples. CDR3 residues: CSARRSSNQPQHF. CDR3 DNA: TGCAGTGCAAGACGGTCTAGCAATCAGCCCCAGCATTTT.